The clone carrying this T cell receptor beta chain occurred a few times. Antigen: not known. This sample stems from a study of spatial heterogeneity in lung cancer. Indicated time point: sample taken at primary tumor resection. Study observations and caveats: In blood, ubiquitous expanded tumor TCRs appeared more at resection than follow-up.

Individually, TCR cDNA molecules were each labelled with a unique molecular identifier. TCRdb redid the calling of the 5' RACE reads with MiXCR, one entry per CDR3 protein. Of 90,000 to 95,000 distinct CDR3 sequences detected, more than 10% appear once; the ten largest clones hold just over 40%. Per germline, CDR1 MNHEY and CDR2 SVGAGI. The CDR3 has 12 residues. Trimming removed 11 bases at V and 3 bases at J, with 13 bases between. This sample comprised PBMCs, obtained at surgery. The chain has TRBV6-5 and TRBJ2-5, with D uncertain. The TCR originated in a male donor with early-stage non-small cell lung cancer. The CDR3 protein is CARIGTKETQYF. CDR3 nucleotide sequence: TGTGCCCGAATCGGCACCAAAGAGACCCAGTACTTC.